This note documents a single TCR beta chain sequence. Its antigen is as yet unknown. This specimen belongs to a study of cytomegalovirus exposure and HLA in healthy donors. The study's findings and limits: In a later analysis, HLA-associated TCR beta chains were more clonally expanded than equally common others.

Unmatched junction bases numbered 12, after V lost 5 bases and J lost 3 bases. The CDR3 sequence is 18 residues long. Germline V gives CDR1 SGHVS, CDR2 FQNEAQ. With 60 Vbeta and 13 Jbeta primers, the PCR was carried out. Authors' processing steps: Later work found 65 million to 90 million unique TCR beta chains, with 10 million to 14 million shared. Produced via immunoSEQ multiplex PCR; TCRdb's table is partial and in-frame only. Clonal size and the V and J genes are those of that table, whereas D and trimming came from the DNA. Of approximately 140,000 clones listed, around 78% are singletons. The sample comprised PBMCs. The receptor's source is a male donor in good health and CMV-seronegative. V usage is TRBV7-8 and J usage is TRBJ2-6; 8 nucleotides line up with TRBD1. The CDR3: CASSPPRTGLGGANVLTF. The CDR3, as DNA: TGTGCCAGCAGCCCTCCAAGGACAGGGTTGGGTGGGGCCAACGTCCTGACTTTC. The variable domain in full, with the rest retrieved from reference TRBV7-8 and TRBJ2-6, is GAGVSQSPRYKVAKRGQDVALRCDPISGHVSLFWYQQALGQGPEFLTYFQNEAQLDKSGLPSDRFFAERPEGSVSTLKIQRTQQEDSAVYLCASSPPRTGLGGANVLTFGAGSRLTVL.